Reported below is one T cell receptor (beta chain). Its target is not known. Germline CDR1 ENHRY, CDR2 SYGVKD. V gave up 5 bases and J gave up 1 base, with 14 bases separating them. The CDR3 covers 16 residues. The repertoire was sequenced with immunoSEQ multiplex PCR; TCRdb's copy has only in-frame clones and lacks some. The data show roughly 56,000 clones, around nine tenths seen once. The data derive from a study of OX40 agonist ivuxolimab in advanced cancers. Background on the study: The dose of intravenous ivuxolimab that patients received every 2 weeks ranged from 0.01 to 10 mg/kg. From 23 to 79 years was the age range, with a mean of around 57 years, and roughly 80% were male.

Overall study results and limits: CD8+ T cells averaged more expanded clones than CD4+.

The chain couples TRBV10-3 to TRBJ2-2, with D perhaps matching TRBD2 (6 bases). This receptor was identified in an adult with an advanced solid tumor such as melanoma, head and neck, liver or kidney cancer. The specimen was CD4+ or CD8+ T cells sorted from blood, collected in a trial of the OX40 agonist ivuxolimab. The CDR3 nucleotides read TGTGCCATCAGTTTCGTCGCGGGAAGGAACACCGGGGAGCTGTTTTTT. Its translation: CAISFVAGRNTGELFF.